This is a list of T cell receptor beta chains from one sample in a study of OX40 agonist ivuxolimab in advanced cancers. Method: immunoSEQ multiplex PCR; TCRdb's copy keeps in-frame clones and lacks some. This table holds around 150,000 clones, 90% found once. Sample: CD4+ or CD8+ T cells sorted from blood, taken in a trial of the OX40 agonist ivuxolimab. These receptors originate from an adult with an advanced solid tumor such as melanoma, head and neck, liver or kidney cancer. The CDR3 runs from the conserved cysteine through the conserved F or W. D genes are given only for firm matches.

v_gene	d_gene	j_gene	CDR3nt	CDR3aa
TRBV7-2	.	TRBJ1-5	TGTGCCAGCAGCCCGCCGCCAGGCCCCCTTAGCAATCAGCCCCAGCATTTT	CASSPPPGPLSNQPQHF
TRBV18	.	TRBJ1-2	TGTGCCAGCTCACCAAGTGGGGACTATGGCTACACCTTC	CASSPSGDYGYTF
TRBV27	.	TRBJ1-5	TGTGCCAGCAGTTTATCTGAGGGAAAGCAGCCCCAGCATTTT	CASSLSEGKQPQHF
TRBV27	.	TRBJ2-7	TGTGCCAGCAGTTTTGGTCAGGGCCGAACCTACGAGCAGTACTTC	CASSFGQGRTYEQYF
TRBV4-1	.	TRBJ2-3	TGCGCCAGCAGCCAAGATATAACGCGGAGCACAGATACGCAGTATTTT	CASSQDITRSTDTQYF
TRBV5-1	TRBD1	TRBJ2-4	TGCGCCAGCAGCTTCCTGACAGGGGTTGATTCGAACATTCAGTACTTC	CASSFLTGVDSNIQYF
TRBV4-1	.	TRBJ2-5	TGCGCCAGCAGCCAAGAAGAAGGGGAGACCCAGTACTTC	CASSQEEGETQYF
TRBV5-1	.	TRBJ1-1	TGCGCCAGCAGCTCGAGCAACAGCGTGAACACTGAAGCTTTCTTT	CASSSSNSVNTEAFF
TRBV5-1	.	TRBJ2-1	TGCGCCAGCAGCTCCGAGGGGACCCCCAACAATGAGCAGTTCTTC	CASSSEGTPNNEQFF
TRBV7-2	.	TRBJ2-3	TGTGCCAGCAGCTTAAGGGGCGCAGATACGCAGTATTTT	CASSLRGADTQYF
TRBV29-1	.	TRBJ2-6	TGCAGCGCGTCCCTCCTCTCTGGGGCCAACGTCCTGACTTTC	CSASLLSGANVLTF
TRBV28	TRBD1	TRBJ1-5	TGTGCCAGCAGTTCGCGGACAGGGGCCGAGGGAGGCAATCAGCCCCAGCATTTT	CASSSRTGAEGGNQPQHF
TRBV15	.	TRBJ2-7	TGTGCCACCAGCAGAACACCGGGACAAGCCTACGAGCAGTACTTC	CATSRTPGQAYEQYF
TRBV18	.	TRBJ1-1	TGTGCCAGCTCACCACGGAGGGTACTGGGTGAAGCTTTCTTT	CASSPRRVLGEAFF
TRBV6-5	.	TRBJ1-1	TGTGCCAGCAGTTCCCTCGGGGCCGAGAACACTGAAGCTTTCTTT	CASSSLGAENTEAFF
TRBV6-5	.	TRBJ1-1	TGTGCCAGCAGGGACCGACATGGAAACACTGAAGCTTTCTTT	CASRDRHGNTEAFF
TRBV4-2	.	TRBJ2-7	TGTGCCAGCAGCCAAGATCGGGGCAGGACTTCCTACGAGCAGTACTTC	CASSQDRGRTSYEQYF
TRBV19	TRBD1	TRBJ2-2	TGTGCCAGTAAAATAACAGGGGAAGCCGGGGAGCTGTTTTTT	CASKITGEAGELFF